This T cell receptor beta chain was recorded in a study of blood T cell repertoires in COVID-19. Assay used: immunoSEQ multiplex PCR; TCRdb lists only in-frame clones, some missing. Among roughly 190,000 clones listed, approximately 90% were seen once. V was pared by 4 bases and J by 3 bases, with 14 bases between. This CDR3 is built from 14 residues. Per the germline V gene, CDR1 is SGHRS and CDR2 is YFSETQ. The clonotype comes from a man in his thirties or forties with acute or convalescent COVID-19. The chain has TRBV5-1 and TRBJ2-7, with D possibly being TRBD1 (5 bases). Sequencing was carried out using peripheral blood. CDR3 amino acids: CASSLTGQYYEQYF. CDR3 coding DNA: TGCGCCAGCAGCCTCACAGGTCAATACTACGAGCAGTACTTC.